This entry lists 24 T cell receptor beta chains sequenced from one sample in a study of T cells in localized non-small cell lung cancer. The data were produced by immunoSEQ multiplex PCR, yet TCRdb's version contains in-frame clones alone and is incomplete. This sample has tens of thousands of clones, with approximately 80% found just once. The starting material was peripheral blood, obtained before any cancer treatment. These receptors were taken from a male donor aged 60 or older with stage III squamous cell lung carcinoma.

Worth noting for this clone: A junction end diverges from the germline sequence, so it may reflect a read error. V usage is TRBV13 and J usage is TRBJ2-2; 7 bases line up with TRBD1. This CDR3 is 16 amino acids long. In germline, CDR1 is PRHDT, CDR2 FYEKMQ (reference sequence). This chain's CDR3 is CAGSLGDRGDTGELFF. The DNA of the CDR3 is TGTGCCGGCAGCTTAGGGGACAGAGGCGACACCGGGGAGCTGTTTTTT. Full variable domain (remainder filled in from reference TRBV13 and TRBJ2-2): AAGVIQSPRHLIKEKRETATLKCYPIPRHDTVYWYQQGPGQDPQFLISFYEKMQSDKGSIPDRFSAQQFSDYHSELNMSSLELGDSALYFCAGSLGDRGDTGELFFGEGSRLTVL.

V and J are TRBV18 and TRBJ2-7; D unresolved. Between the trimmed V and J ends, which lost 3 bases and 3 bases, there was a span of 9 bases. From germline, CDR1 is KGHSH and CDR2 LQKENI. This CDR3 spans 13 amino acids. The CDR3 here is CASSPYRDYEQYF. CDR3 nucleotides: TGTGCCAGCTCACCGTATAGGGACTACGAGCAGTACTTC.

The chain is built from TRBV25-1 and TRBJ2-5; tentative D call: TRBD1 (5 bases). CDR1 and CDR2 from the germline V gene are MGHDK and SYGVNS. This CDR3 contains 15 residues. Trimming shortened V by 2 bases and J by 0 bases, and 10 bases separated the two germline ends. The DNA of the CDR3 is TGTGCCAGCAGTGAAGGGTCAGGGAACCAAGAGACCCAGTACTTC. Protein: CASSEGSGNQETQYF.

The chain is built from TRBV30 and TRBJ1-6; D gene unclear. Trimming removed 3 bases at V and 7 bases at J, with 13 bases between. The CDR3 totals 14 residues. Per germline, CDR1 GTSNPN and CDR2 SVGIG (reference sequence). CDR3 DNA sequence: TGTGCCTGGAGCCTGCGGGGAGGGAATTCACCCCTCCACTTT. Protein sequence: CAWSLRGGNSPLHF.

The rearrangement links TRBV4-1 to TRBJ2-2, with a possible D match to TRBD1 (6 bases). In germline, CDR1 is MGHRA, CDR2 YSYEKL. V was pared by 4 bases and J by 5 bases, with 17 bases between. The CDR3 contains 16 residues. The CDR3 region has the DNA TGCGCCAGCAGCCCACGACAGGCCTTGGGTACCGGGGAGCTGTTTTTT. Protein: CASSPRQALGTGELFF.

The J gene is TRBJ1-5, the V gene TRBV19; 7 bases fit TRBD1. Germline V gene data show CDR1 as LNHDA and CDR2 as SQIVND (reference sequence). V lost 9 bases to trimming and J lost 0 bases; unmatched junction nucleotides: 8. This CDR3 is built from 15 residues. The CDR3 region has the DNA TGTGCCAGCCTCCGGGACAGTAGTAGCAATCAGCCCCAGCATTTT. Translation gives CASLRDSSSNQPQHF.

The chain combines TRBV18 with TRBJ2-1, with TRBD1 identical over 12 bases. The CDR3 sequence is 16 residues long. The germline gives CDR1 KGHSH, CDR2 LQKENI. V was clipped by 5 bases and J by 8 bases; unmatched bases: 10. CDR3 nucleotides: TGTGCCAGCTCATCTACCGGGACAGGGGGCCGGGATGAGCAGTTCTTC. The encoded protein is CASSSTGTGGRDEQFF.

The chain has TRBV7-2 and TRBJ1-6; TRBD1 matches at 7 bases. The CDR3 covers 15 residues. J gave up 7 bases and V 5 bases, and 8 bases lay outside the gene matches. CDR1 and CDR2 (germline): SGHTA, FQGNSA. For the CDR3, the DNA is TGTGCCAGCAGCGCGGACAGGCGAGGCAATTCACCCCTCCACTTT. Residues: CASSADRRGNSPLHF.

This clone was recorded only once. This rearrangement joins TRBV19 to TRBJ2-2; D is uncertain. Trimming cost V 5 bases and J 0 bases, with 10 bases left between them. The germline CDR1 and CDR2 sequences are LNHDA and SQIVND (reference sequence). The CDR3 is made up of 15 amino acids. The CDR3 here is CASSSPGANTGELFF. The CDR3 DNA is TGTGCCAGTAGTTCGCCGGGCGCGAACACCGGGGAGCTGTTTTTT.

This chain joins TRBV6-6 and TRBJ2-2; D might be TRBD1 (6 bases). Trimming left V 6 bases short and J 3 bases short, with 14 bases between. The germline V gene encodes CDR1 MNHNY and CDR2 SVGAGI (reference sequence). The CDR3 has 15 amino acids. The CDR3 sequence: CASSQQGDDTGELFF. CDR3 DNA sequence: TGTGCCAGCAGCCAACAGGGAGACGACACCGGGGAGCTGTTTTTT.

The CDR3 DNA reads as TGTGCCAGCAGTCCCGGGACTAGCGGGAGGTTTGAGCAGTTCTTC. Translated: CASSPGTSGRFEQFF. V gene TRBV25-1 combines with J gene TRBJ2-1; TRBD2 matches at 15 bases. Germline loops: CDR1 MGHDK, CDR2 SYGVNS. CDR3 length: 15 residues. V shed 5 bases, J shed 9 bases, and the junction held 5 bases outside the gene matches.

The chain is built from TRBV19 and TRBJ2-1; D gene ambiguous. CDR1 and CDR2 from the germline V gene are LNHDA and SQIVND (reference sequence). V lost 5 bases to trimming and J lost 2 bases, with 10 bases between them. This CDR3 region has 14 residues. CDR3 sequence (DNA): TGTGCCAGTAGTCGGAAAGGGACCTACAATGAGCAGTTCTTC. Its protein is CASSRKGTYNEQFF.

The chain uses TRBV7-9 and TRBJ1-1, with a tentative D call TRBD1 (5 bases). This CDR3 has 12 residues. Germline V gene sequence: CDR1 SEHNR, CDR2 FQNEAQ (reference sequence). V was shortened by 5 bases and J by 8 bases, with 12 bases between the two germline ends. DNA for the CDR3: TGTGCCAGCAGCCCCGGGGGAATAGAAGCTTTCTTT. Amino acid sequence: CASSPGGIEAFF.

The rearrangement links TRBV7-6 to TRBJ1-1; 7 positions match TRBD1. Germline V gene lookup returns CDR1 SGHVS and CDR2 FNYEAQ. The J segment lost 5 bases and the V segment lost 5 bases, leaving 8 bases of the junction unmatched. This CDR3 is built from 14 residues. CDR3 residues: CASSLRQGQTEAFF. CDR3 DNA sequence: TGTGCCAGCAGCCTCAGACAGGGTCAGACTGAAGCTTTCTTT.

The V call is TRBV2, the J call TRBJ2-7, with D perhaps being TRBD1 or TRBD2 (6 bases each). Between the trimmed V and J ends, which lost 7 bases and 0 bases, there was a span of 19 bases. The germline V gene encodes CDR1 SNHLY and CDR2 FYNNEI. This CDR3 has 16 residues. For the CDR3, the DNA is TGTGCCAGCAAAAAGAGGACAGCGACTAGCTCCTACGAGCAGTACTTC. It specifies CASKKRTATSSYEQYF. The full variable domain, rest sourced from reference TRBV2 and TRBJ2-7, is EPEVTQTPSHQVTQMGQEVILRCVPISNHLYFYWYRQILGQKVEFLVSFYNNEISEKSEIFDDQFSVERPDGSNFTLKIRSTKLEDSAMYFCASKKRTATSSYEQYFGPGTRLTVT.

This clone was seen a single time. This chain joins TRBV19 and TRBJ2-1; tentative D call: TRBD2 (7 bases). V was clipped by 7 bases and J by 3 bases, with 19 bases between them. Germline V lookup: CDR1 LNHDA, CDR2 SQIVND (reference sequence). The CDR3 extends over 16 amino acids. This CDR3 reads CASTDKAGTLYNEQFF. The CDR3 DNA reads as TGTGCCAGTACCGACAAAGCGGGGACACTCTACAATGAGCAGTTCTTC.

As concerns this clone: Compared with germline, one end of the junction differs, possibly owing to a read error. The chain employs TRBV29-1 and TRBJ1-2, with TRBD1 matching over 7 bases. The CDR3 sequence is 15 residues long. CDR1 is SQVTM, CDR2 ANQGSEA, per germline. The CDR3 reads CSARNLTGPNYGHTF. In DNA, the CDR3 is TGCAGCGCCCGAAACCTGACAGGGCCGAACTATGGCCACACCTTC. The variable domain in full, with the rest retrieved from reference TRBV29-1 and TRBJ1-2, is SAVISQKPSRDICQRGTSLTIQCQVDSQVTMMFWYRQQPGQSLTLIATANQGSEATYESGFVIDKFPISRPNLTFSTLTVSNMSPEDSSIYLCSARNLTGPNYGHTFGSGTRLTVV.

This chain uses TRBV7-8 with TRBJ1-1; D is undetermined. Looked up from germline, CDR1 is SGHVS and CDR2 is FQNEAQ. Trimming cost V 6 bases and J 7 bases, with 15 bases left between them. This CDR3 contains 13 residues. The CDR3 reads CASRAFILSEAFF. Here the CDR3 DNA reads TGTGCCAGCAGAGCTTTTATTTTAAGTGAAGCTTTCTTT.

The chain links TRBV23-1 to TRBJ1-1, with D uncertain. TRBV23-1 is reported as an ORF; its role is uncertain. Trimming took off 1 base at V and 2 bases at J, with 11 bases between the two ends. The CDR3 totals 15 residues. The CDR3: CASSQWGEINTEAFF. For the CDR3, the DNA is TGCGCCAGCAGTCAATGGGGAGAGATCAACACTGAAGCTTTCTTT.

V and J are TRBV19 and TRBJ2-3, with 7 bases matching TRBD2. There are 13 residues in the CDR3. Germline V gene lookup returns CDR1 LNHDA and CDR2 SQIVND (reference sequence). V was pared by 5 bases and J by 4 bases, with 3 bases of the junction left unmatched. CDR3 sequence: CASSWGRADTQYF. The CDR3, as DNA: TGTGCCAGTAGTTGGGGGAGGGCAGATACGCAGTATTTT.

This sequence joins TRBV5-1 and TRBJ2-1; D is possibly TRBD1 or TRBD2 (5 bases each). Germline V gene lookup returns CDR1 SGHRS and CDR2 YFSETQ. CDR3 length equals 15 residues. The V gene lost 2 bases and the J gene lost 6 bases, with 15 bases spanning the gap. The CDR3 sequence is CASSFGTPPPNEQFF. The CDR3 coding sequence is TGCGCCAGCAGCTTCGGGACCCCTCCCCCCAATGAGCAGTTCTTC.

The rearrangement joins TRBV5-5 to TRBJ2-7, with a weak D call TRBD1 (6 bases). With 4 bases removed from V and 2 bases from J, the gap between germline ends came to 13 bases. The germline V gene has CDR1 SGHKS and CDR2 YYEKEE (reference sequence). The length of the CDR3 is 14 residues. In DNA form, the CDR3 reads TGTGCCAGCAGCGTACAGGGTACCACCTACGAGCAGTACTTC. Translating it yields CASSVQGTTYEQYF.

DNA of the CDR3: TGCGCCAGCAGCTTGGCGATCCGGGCGGCCTTCTCCTACAATGAGCAGTTCTTC. It yields the protein CASSLAIRAAFSYNEQFF. J is TRBJ2-1 and V is TRBV5-1; D gene uncertain. CDR3 length: 18 residues. Trimming cost V 0 bases and J 0 bases, with 16 bases left between them. Germline V gives CDR1 SGHRS, CDR2 YFSETQ.

Here the CDR3 reads CASSLASTNTGELFF. In DNA form, the CDR3 reads TGTGCCAGCAGCTTGGCTTCGACGAACACCGGGGAGCTGTTTTTT. The chain has TRBV5-5 and TRBJ2-2; D is uncertain. CDR3 length: 15 residues. Germline lookup yields CDR1 SGHKS and CDR2 YYEKEE (reference sequence). The V gene lost 0 bases and the J gene lost 0 bases, with 6 bases spanning the gap.